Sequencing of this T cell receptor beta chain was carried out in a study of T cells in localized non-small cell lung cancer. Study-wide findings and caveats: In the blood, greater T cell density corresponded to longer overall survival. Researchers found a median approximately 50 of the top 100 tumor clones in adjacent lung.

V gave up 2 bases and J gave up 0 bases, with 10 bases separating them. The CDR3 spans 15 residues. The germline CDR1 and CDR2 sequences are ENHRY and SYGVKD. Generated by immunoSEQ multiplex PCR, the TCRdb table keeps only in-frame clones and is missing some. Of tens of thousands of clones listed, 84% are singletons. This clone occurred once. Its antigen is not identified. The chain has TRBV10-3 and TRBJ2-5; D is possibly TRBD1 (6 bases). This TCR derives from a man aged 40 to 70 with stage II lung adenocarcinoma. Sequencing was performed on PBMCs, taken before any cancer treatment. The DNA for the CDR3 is TGTGCCATCAGTGAGCCTACAGGGCACCAAGAGACCCAGTACTTC. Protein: CAISEPTGHQETQYF.